The 28 T cell receptor beta chains below come from one sample, sequenced in a study of T cells in localized non-small cell lung cancer. Data came from immunoSEQ multiplex PCR; TCRdb stores just in-frame clones and leaves some out. Of 1,600 or so clones in the sample, less than 30% were seen once. Material: normal lung tissue next to the tumor, obtained before any cancer treatment. These receptors were taken from a female donor aged 60 or older with stage I lung adenocarcinoma.

This clone has just a few counts. The chain combines TRBV6-8 with TRBJ1-3; D possibly corresponds to TRBD1 (5 bases). CDR3 length equals 13 residues. V was cut by 10 bases and J by 3 bases, with 13 bases left in between. Germline CDR1 and CDR2: MNHGY and SAAAGT. This CDR3 reads CATHPGNGNTIYF. The CDR3, as DNA: TGTGCCACTCACCCAGGGAATGGAAACACCATATATTTT.

By proportion, this clone is medium-sized. The genes are TRBV11-3 and TRBJ1-2; D might be TRBD1 (5 bases). The V gene's germline CDR1 is SGHNT and CDR2 YENEEA. Trimming shortened V by 5 bases and J by 4 bases, and 20 bases separated the two germline ends. The CDR3 contains 16 residues. The CDR3 bases are TGTGCCAGCAGCGGGGGTGAAGGCGTACTACTCTATGGCTACACCTTC. Protein: CASSGGEGVLLYGYTF.

This chain joins TRBV6-8 and TRBJ2-1; no definite D call. The CDR3 totals 14 residues. Germline values: CDR1 MNHGY, CDR2 SAAAGT. Trimming stripped 2 bases from V and 7 bases from J, with 12 bases between. In nucleotides, the CDR3 is TGTGCCAGCAGTTACCCAGGCACCCCGAATGAGCAGTTCTTC. Translating it yields CASSYPGTPNEQFF.

This clone was seen more than once but under ten times. The chain links TRBV4-1 to TRBJ1-2, with D hard to call. The CDR3 consists of 13 residues. Germline V gene sequence: CDR1 MGHRA, CDR2 YSYEKL. The V end was cut by 1 base, the J end by 4 bases, with 7 bases between. CDR3 protein: CASSQGQSYGYTF. The CDR3 region has the DNA TGCGCCAGCAGCCAAGGACAAAGCTATGGCTACACCTTC.

This clone showed up just a few times. The chain uses TRBV7-5 and TRBJ2-1; the table's TRBD2 call for D was not verified on the DNA. TRBV7-5 corresponds to a pseudogene. This CDR3 spans 16 amino acids. For the CDR3, the DNA is TGTGCCAGCAGCCGTCAACCGGGGGGGTCCTACAATGAGCAGTTCTTC. Translated, it gives CASSRQPGGSYNEQFF.

The gene calls are TRBV30 and TRBJ1-1; 9 positions agree with TRBD1. With 3 bases clipped from V and 6 bases from J, the junction kept 8 bases outside the gene matches. The length of the CDR3 is 14 residues. The germline V gene has CDR1 GTSNPN and CDR2 SVGIG (reference sequence). CDR3 sequence (DNA): TGTGCCTGGAGGACAGCGGACAGGGGCGCTGAAGCTTTCTTT. Translated: CAWRTADRGAEAFF.

V gene TRBV19 combines with J gene TRBJ2-3; 9 bases are a match to TRBD1. Germline-derived CDR1 and CDR2 are LNHDA and SQIVND (reference sequence). V was clipped by 5 bases and J by 4 bases; unmatched bases: 10. The CDR3 is 16 amino acids. In nucleotides, the CDR3 is TGTGCCAGTAGTCCGTCCGGGACAGGGATCTCAGATACGCAGTATTTT. It codes for CASSPSGTGISDTQYF.

This sequence joins TRBV19 and TRBJ2-5; no firm D call. CDR3 size: 13 residues. Germline V lookup: CDR1 LNHDA, CDR2 SQIVND (reference sequence). V was pared by 6 bases and J by 4 bases, with 12 bases between. The CDR3 DNA reads as TGTGCCAGTAGAGGAACAGCCGGAGAGACCCAGTACTTC. Encoded protein: CASRGTAGETQYF.

The chain couples TRBV11-3 to TRBJ2-3, with 7 positions matching TRBD2. The CDR3 is made up of 15 amino acids. After removal of 2 bases from V and 5 bases from J, the junction contained 7 bases not matched to a gene. CDR1 and CDR2 from the germline V gene are SGHNT and YENEEA. In nucleotides, the CDR3 is TGTGCCAGCAGCTTAAGCGGGCCGGGGGGAGATACGCAGTATTTT. This encodes CASSLSGPGGDTQYF.

The count of this clone is one. The rearrangement uses TRBV18 and TRBJ2-5, with D unclear. CDR1 is KGHSH and CDR2 is LQKENI in the germline V gene. Trimming took 4 bases from V and 2 from J, leaving 8 bases between them. This CDR3 comprises 13 residues. The CDR3 region is CASSLHKQETQYF. The CDR3 DNA sequence: TGTGCCAGCTCACTTCATAAGCAAGAGACCCAGTACTTC.

This clone was recorded a few times. The chain recombines TRBV28 with TRBJ1-5; D is undetermined. CDR3 length equals 15 residues. V was clipped by 5 bases and J by 9 bases, with 20 bases between them. The germline V gene has CDR1 MDHEN and CDR2 SYDVKM. As DNA, the CDR3 is TGTGCCAGCAGTCTTAACATCCCCACCAATACGCCCCAGCATTTT. It specifies CASSLNIPTNTPQHF. Filled out from reference TRBV28 and TRBJ1-5, the complete variable domain reads DVKVTQSSRYLVKRTGEKVFLECVQDMDHENMFWYRQDPGLGLRLIYFSYDVKMKEKGDIPEGYSVSREKKERFSLILESASTNQTSMYLCASSLNIPTNTPQHFGDGTRLSIL.

This clone was counted only a few times. V usage is TRBV9 and J usage is TRBJ2-1; a possible D gene is TRBD2 (7 bases). Trimming took off 3 bases at V and 2 bases at J, with 12 bases between the two ends. Germline V lookup: CDR1 SGDLS, CDR2 YYNGEE. There are 15 residues in the CDR3. The CDR3 DNA is TGTGCCAGCAGCGGAGGGGAGGGGGCCTACAATGAGCAGTTCTTC. Its protein product is CASSGGEGAYNEQFF.

The CDR3 DNA reads TGTGCCAGCAGCCAGGACATACCTAGGGCGGGAGGGACCACAGATACGCAGTATTTT. Protein product: CASSQDIPRAGGTTDTQYF. V usage is TRBV11-3 and J usage is TRBJ2-3, with 9 bases aligning to TRBD2. This CDR3 is built from 19 residues. The germline gives CDR1 SGHNT, CDR2 YENEEA. J gave up 2 bases and V 5 bases, and 17 bases lay outside the gene matches.

This chain links TRBV6-8 with TRBJ2-7; 9 nucleotides line up with TRBD1. The CDR3 spans 15 residues. Germline V gives CDR1 MNHGY, CDR2 SAAAGT. Unmatched junction bases numbered 11, after V lost 7 bases and J lost 4 bases. DNA of the CDR3: TGTGCCAGCATTAGCTTCACAGGGGGCAAATACGAGCAGTACTTC. Its protein is CASISFTGGKYEQYF.

CDR3 amino acids: CASSESPGNSNQPQHF. The CDR3 bases are TGCGCCAGCAGTGAGTCGCCGGGAAATAGCAATCAGCCCCAGCATTTT. The rearrangement joins TRBV10-2 to TRBJ1-5; no firm D call. In germline, CDR1 is WSHSY, CDR2 SAAADI. The length of the CDR3 is 16 residues. V was clipped by 0 bases and J by 0 bases, with 9 bases between them.

By share, this clone counts as large. The J gene is TRBJ2-3, the V gene TRBV9; possible D gene TRBD2, 6 bases. Per germline, CDR1 SGDLS and CDR2 YYNGEE. Between the trimmed V and J ends, which lost 7 bases and 0 bases, there was a span of 15 bases. CDR3 length: 15 amino acids. The CDR3 DNA reads as TGTGCCAGCTGCCCCGGGACTTCAAGCACAGATACGCAGTATTTT. It is translated as CASCPGTSSTDTQYF.

This clone was counted only a few times. The V call is TRBV28, the J call TRBJ1-2; 7 bases align to TRBD1. The V and J ends lost 4 bases and 4 bases, in that order; junction bases with no gene match: 6. This CDR3 has 14 residues. Germline V CDR1 and CDR2: MDHEN, SYDVKM. The CDR3 DNA reads TGTGCCAGCAGTTGGGACAGTACTTTCTATGGCTACACCTTC. The encoded protein is CASSWDSTFYGYTF.

The chain is built from TRBV19 and TRBJ1-4; no definite D call. This CDR3 comprises 13 residues. Deletions cut 6 bases from V and 0 bases from J, with 5 bases between. Per the germline V gene, CDR1 is LNHDA and CDR2 is SQIVND (reference sequence). CDR3 protein: CASRRATNEKLFF. CDR3 nucleotide sequence: TGTGCCAGTAGACGGGCAACTAATGAAAAACTGTTTTTT.

V is TRBV29-1 and J is TRBJ2-3; D gene uncertain. CDR3 length: 13 amino acids. Trimming removed 3 bases from V and 2 bases from J, with 9 bases in between. Per germline, CDR1 SQVTM and CDR2 ANQGSEA. CDR3 region: CSVDPPLTDTQYF. As DNA, the CDR3 is TGCAGCGTTGACCCCCCCCTCACAGATACGCAGTATTTT.

A few counts support this clone. The genes are TRBV28 and TRBJ2-1, with D tentatively TRBD1 or TRBD2 (5 bases each). The CDR3 length is 14 residues. In germline, CDR1 is MDHEN, CDR2 SYDVKM. V was shortened by 6 bases and J by 7 bases, with 16 bases between the two germline ends. DNA of the CDR3: TGTGCCAGCAGGCCGACCGGGGCGCGGAATGAGCAGTTCTTC. Translated: CASRPTGARNEQFF.

Only a few counts were recorded for this clone. The rearrangement joins TRBV9 to TRBJ2-1; D possibly matches TRBD1 or TRBD2 (5 bases each). Trimming took off 8 bases at V and 4 bases at J, with 16 bases between the two ends. Germline values: CDR1 SGDLS, CDR2 YYNGEE. CDR3 length equals 14 residues. Here the CDR3 DNA reads TGTGCCAGTCGAGGGGCAGGGCGGTACAATGAGCAGTTCTTC. The encoded protein is CASRGAGRYNEQFF. Full variable domain (missing parts from reference TRBV9 and TRBJ2-1): DSGVTQTPKHLITATGQRVTLRCSPRSGDLSVYWYQQSLDQGLQFLIQYYNGEERAKGNILERFSAQQFPDLHSELNLSSLELGDSALYFCASRGAGRYNEQFFGPGTRLTVL.

The genes are TRBV30 and TRBJ1-2; D gene ambiguous. V lost 0 bases, J lost 8 bases, and 13 bases lay in between. This CDR3 is built from 13 residues. Germline loops: CDR1 GTSNPN, CDR2 SVGIG (reference sequence). The chain's CDR3 is CAWSVSVPWGYTF. The CDR3 DNA reads TGTGCCTGGAGTGTATCGGTCCCGTGGGGCTACACCTTC.

The J gene is TRBJ1-1, the V gene TRBV18, with D possibly TRBD1 on 5 matching bases. The CDR3 runs to 14 residues. Trimming took off 4 bases at V and 4 bases at J, with 13 bases between the two ends. Germline CDR1 reads KGHSH; CDR2 reads LQKENI. This CDR3 reads CASSQGLGGTEAFF. The DNA of the CDR3 is TGTGCCAGCTCACAAGGGCTTGGGGGCACTGAAGCTTTCTTT.

V gene TRBV12-5 combines with J gene TRBJ1-1, with TRBD1 as a possible D gene (5 bases). The CDR3 loop spans 15 amino acids. The V end was cut by 6 bases, the J end by 3 bases, with 17 bases between. Germline CDR1 reads LGHNT; CDR2 reads FRNRAP. CDR3 protein: CASGHSSRVYTEAFF. The CDR3 nucleotides are TGTGCTAGTGGCCACTCCTCCAGGGTCTACACTGAAGCTTTCTTT.

This clone was detected only a few times. This chain links TRBV11-3 with TRBJ2-5; no definite D call. From germline, CDR1 is SGHNT and CDR2 YENEEA. The germline V and J ends were trimmed by 4 bases and 9 bases, with 18 bases remaining between them. The CDR3 covers 14 residues. CDR3 DNA sequence: TGTGCCAGCAGCTCCCTCGGACGTAAGGAAGCCCAGTACTTC. The encoded protein is CASSSLGRKEAQYF.

The rearrangement joins TRBV19 to TRBJ1-2; 11 bases match TRBD1. This CDR3 is 15 amino acids long. CDR1 and CDR2 from the germline V gene are LNHDA and SQIVND (reference sequence). V shed 5 bases and J 3 bases; nucleotides not matched to a gene: 5. The CDR3 region is CASSSWTGGDYGYTF. The CDR3 nucleotides are TGTGCCAGTAGTTCTTGGACAGGGGGCGACTATGGCTACACCTTC.

V and J are TRBV11-3 and TRBJ1-2, with 7 bases aligning to TRBD1. From germline, CDR1 is SGHNT and CDR2 YENEEA. The V gene end was trimmed by 5 bases and the J gene end by 4 bases; junction bases not matched to a gene: 13. This CDR3 contains 16 residues. The CDR3 DNA sequence: TGTGCCAGCAGCCCCAGCGGGACAGCAAAATTCTATGGCTACACCTTC. Encoded protein: CASSPSGTAKFYGYTF.

This rearrangement joins TRBV9 to TRBJ1-3; unclear D gene. Germline values: CDR1 SGDLS, CDR2 YYNGEE. Trimming shortened V by 6 bases and J by 0 bases, and 22 bases separated the two germline ends. The CDR3 has 18 residues. CDR3 sequence: CASTAKLGRAFSGNTIYF. CDR3 nucleotide sequence: TGTGCCAGCACTGCTAAGCTCGGACGGGCCTTCTCTGGAAACACCATATATTTT.